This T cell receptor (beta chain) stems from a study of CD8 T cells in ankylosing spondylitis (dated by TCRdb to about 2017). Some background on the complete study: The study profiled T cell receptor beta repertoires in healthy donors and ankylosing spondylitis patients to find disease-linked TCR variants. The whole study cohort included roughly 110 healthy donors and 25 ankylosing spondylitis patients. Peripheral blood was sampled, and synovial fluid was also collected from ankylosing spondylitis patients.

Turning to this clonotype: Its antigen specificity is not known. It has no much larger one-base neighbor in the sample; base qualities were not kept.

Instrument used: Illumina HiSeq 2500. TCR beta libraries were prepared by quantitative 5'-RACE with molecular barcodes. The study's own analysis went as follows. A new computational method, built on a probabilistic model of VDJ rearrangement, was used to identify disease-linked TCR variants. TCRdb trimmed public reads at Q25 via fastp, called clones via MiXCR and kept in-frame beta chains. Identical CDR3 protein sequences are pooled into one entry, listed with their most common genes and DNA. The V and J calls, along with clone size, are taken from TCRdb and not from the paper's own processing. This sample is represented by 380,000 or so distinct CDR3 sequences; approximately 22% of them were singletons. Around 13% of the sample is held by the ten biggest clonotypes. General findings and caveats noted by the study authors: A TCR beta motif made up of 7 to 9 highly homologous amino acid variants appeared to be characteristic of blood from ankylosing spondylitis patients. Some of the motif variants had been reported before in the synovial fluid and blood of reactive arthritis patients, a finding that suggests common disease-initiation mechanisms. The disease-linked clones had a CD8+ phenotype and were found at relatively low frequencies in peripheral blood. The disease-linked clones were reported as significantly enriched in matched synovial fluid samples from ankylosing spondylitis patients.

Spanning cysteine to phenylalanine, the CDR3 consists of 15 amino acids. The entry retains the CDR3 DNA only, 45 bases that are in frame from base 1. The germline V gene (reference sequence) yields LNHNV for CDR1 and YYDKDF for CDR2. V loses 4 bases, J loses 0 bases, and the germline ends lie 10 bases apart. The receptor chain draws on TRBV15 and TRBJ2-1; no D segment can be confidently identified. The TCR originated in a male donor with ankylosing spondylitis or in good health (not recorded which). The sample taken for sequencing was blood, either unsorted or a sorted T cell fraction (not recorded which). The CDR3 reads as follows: CATSNRISSYNEQFF. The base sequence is TGTGCCACCAGCAACCGTATAAGCTCCTACAATGAGCAGTTCTTC.